This TCR beta chain was sequenced for a study of shared clonotypes between healthy human individuals. Study results and limitations: Though the depth was large, rarefaction showed that sorted-subset sequencing was incomplete.

Over several immunoSEQ plates, each subset's genomic DNA was distributed in even portions. Repertoires were generated with immunoSEQ multiplex PCR, while TCRdb's copy carries only in-frame clones and drops some. The sample holds hundreds of thousands of clones; roughly 72% are singletons and the top ten take roughly 2%. Points on this clone: Its antigen is unknown.

With V trimmed by 5 bases and J by 1 base, 7 bases remained unmatched. The length of the CDR3 is 16 residues. The V gene's germline CDR1 is SGHAT and CDR2 FQNNGV. The sequence was obtained from a woman aged 25 to 45 in good health. The specimen was memory CD4+ T cells sorted from blood. Subset reported: CD45RA-negative fraction. The genes are TRBV11-2 and TRBJ2-2; 7 bases fit TRBD2. The CDR3 spells CASSPQAGMNTGELFF. CDR3 nucleotide sequence: TGTGCCAGCAGCCCCCAAGCGGGAATGAACACCGGGGAGCTGTTTTTT.